The 5 T cell receptor beta chains presented below share a single source sample, sequenced in a study of blood T cell repertoires in COVID-19. Repertoires were generated with immunoSEQ multiplex PCR, while TCRdb's copy carries only in-frame clones and drops some. The sample yields roughly 140,000 clones, about 90% seen once. What was sequenced was peripheral blood. These receptor sequences come from a woman aged 55-69 years with active or convalescent COVID-19.

J is TRBJ1-3 and V is TRBV12-3 or TRBV12-4; D uncertain. V shed 9 bases and J shed 3 bases, with 3 bases lying between them. This CDR3 comprises 10 residues. The CDR3 region is CASNGNTIYF. In nucleotides, the CDR3 is TGTGCCAGTAATGGAAACACCATATATTTT.

The chain employs TRBV7-9 and TRBJ1-3, with D unclear. Germline V gene data show CDR1 as SEHNR and CDR2 as FQNEAQ (reference sequence). V lost 5 bases to trimming and J lost 0 bases, with 8 bases between them. The CDR3 contains 14 residues. CDR3 sequence (DNA): TGTGCCAGCAGCCCCCTAAGCTCTGGAAACACCATATATTTT. As protein: CASSPLSSGNTIYF.

This clone was found once. The V gene is TRBV9, the J gene TRBJ1-1; possibly TRBD1 for D (5 bases). In germline, CDR1 is SGDLS, CDR2 YYNGEE. V shed 4 bases and J shed 1 base, with 14 bases lying between them. The CDR3 covers 15 residues. The CDR3 region has the DNA TGTGCCAGCAGCCCCCGGGGGAGCCAGAACACTGAAGCTTTCTTT. It is translated as CASSPRGSQNTEAFF.

The V and J genes are TRBV4-1 and TRBJ1-1; weak D call: TRBD1 (6 bases). The CDR3 consists of 11 residues. The V and J ends lost 1 base and 13 bases respectively, with 10 bases between them. CDR1 is MGHRA and CDR2 is YSYEKL in the germline V gene. In DNA, the CDR3 is TGCGCCAGCAGCCAAGGGTGGACAGTTTTCTTT. Encoded protein: CASSQGWTVFF.

The chain links TRBV5-1 to TRBJ1-1; no reliable D call. Per germline, CDR1 SGHRS and CDR2 YFSETQ. V dropped 3 bases and J dropped 4 bases, with 16 bases sitting between them. CDR3 length: 15 residues. The CDR3 DNA is TGCGCCAGCAGCTCGGATTACACGGGGAGCACTGAAGCTTTCTTT. Translated: CASSSDYTGSTEAFF.